These 31 T cell receptor beta chains originate from one sample sequenced in a study of vaccination effects on CD4 cells after COVID-19. Prior to sequencing, the ViraFEST assay stimulated PBMC with viral peptide pools, which expanded the antigen-specific CD4+ T cells. CD4+ T cell isolation took place after more than eight days of culture. The study found no prior SARS-CoV-2 infection in the vaccine recipients, who tested negative for nucleocapsid antibodies. Sequencing was performed with immunoSEQ multiplex PCR; in TCRdb, only in-frame clones are kept and a portion is missing. The sample has about 24,000 clones; roughly 70% are singletons. Antigens for these TCRs are unknown. The sequenced sample was CD4+ T cells from PBMCs cultured with SARS-CoV-2 spike peptides, obtained before COVID-19 vaccination. The receptors here all came from a human donor who received a COVID-19 vaccine.

This clone has a single count. This rearrangement joins TRBV29-1 to TRBJ2-2, with D perhaps matching TRBD1 (5 bases). With 6 bases removed from V and 8 bases from J, the gap between germline ends came to 16 bases. The germline V gene encodes CDR1 SQVTM and CDR2 ANQGSEA. This CDR3 has 13 residues. The CDR3 reads CSVATVREGELFF. As DNA, the CDR3 is TGCAGCGTCGCGACTGTCAGGGAAGGGGAGCTGTTTTTT.

The CDR3 protein is CASSHLDRGAYGYTF. CDR3 nucleotides: TGTGCCAGCAGCCACCTCGACAGGGGGGCCTATGGCTACACCTTC. This chain joins TRBV3-1 (or the pseudogene TRBV3-2) and TRBJ1-2; the match to TRBD1 covers 9 bases. The V gene's germline CDR1 is LGHDT and CDR2 YNNKEL (reference sequence). The junction had 6 bases not matched to a gene; V was cut back by 3 bases and J by 4 bases. This CDR3 contains 15 residues.

The chain couples TRBV15 to TRBJ2-7; possibly TRBD1 or TRBD2 for D (6 bases each). Germline CDR1 and CDR2: LNHNV and YYDKDF (reference sequence). The CDR3 has 13 residues. V was trimmed by 0 bases and J by 6 bases, leaving 9 bases between them. This CDR3 is CATSREGGTEQYF. Written as DNA, the CDR3 is TGTGCCACCAGCAGAGAAGGGGGGACCGAGCAGTACTTC.

The count of this clone is one. This chain joins TRBV3-1 (or the pseudogene TRBV3-2) and TRBJ1-5; D remains ambiguous. The V end lost 1 base, the J end lost 7 bases, and 14 bases lay between the germline ends. Germline V gene data show CDR1 as LGHDT and CDR2 as YNNKEL (reference sequence). The CDR3 runs 15 residues. In DNA, the CDR3 is TGTGCCAGCAGCCAAGGATTGGGTTTTCGGCAGCCCCAGCATTTT. It encodes CASSQGLGFRQPQHF.

V is TRBV6-5 and J is TRBJ2-7; TRBD2 is a possible D gene (6 bases). V was clipped by 6 bases and J by 3 bases, with 12 bases between them. The length of the CDR3 is 13 residues. Germline V gives CDR1 MNHEY, CDR2 SVGAGI. DNA of the CDR3: TGTGCCAGCAGGCCGGGACTCCTCTACGAGCAGTACTTC. Translating it yields CASRPGLLYEQYF.

The genes are TRBV14 and TRBJ2-7; perhaps TRBD1 as D (5 bases). Looked up from germline, CDR1 is SGHDN and CDR2 is FVKESK. The ends were cut back, 1 base at V and 6 bases at J, with 10 bases in the middle. This CDR3 comprises 13 residues. For the CDR3, the DNA is TGTGCCAGCAGCCAAGGTCGCAGGGTCGAGCAGTACTTC. This encodes CASSQGRRVEQYF.

This clone has only a few counts. The chain joins TRBV7-8 to TRBJ1-4; D is possibly TRBD1 (5 bases). CDR3 length equals 15 residues. CDR1 is SGHVS and CDR2 is FQNEAQ in the germline V gene. V shed 5 bases and J shed 9 bases, with 19 bases lying between them. CDR3 sequence: CASSPDGGGLKKLFF. DNA for the CDR3: TGTGCCAGCAGCCCCGATGGGGGGGGGTTGAAAAAACTGTTTTTT. The full variable domain, rest sourced from reference TRBV7-8 and TRBJ1-4, is GAGVSQSPRYKVAKRGQDVALRCDPISGHVSLFWYQQALGQGPEFLTYFQNEAQLDKSGLPSDRFFAERPEGSVSTLKIQRTQQEDSAVYLCASSPDGGGLKKLFFGSGTQLSVL.

This clone was found once. CDR3 amino acids: CASSNDINRSGELFF. CDR3 sequence (DNA): TGTGCCAGTAGTAACGACATTAATCGGTCTGGGGAGCTGTTTTTT. The V and J genes are TRBV19 and TRBJ2-2; no clear D gene. The CDR3 loop spans 15 amino acids. Per germline, CDR1 LNHDA and CDR2 SQIVND (reference sequence). Trimming took off 4 bases at V and 8 bases at J, with 17 bases between the two ends.

The V call is TRBV5-1, the J call TRBJ1-5; D gene uncertain. V lost 0 bases and J lost 3, with 7 bases in between. The CDR3 contains 14 residues. In germline, CDR1 is SGHRS, CDR2 YFSETQ. The chain's CDR3 is CASSLEGNNQPQHF. The CDR3 DNA sequence: TGCGCCAGCAGCTTGGAAGGGAACAATCAGCCCCAGCATTTT.

This chain links TRBV20-1 with TRBJ1-1; 8 bases match TRBD1. Germline assignment: CDR1 DFQATT and CDR2 SNEGSKA (reference sequence). The CDR3 has 10 residues. Losses at the gene ends were 4 bases for V and 12 bases for J; bases not matched to a gene: 4. This chain's CDR3 is CSAKGTGTFF. For the CDR3, the DNA is TGCAGTGCTAAAGGGACAGGTACTTTCTTT.

In its sample, this clone was seen a few times. The DNA for the CDR3 is TGTGCCAGCAGTTTAGGGTTTGGGGCAGGGACATCTTACGAGCAGTACTTC. Protein: CASSLGFGAGTSYEQYF. The gene calls are TRBV27 and TRBJ2-7; D is perhaps TRBD1 (6 bases). V gave up 2 bases and J gave up 4 bases, with 21 bases separating them. CDR1 MNHEY and CDR2 SMNVEV come from the germline V gene (reference sequence). The CDR3 contains 17 residues.

The table lists this clone with a count of one. The chain employs TRBV5-1 and TRBJ2-7; 8 bases are shared with TRBD1. V shed 4 bases, J shed 3 bases, and the junction held 6 bases outside the gene matches. This CDR3 comprises 14 residues. Germline values: CDR1 SGHRS, CDR2 YFSETQ. The CDR3 coding sequence is TGCGCCAGCAGCCCAGGACAGGGACGCTACGAGCAGTACTTC. It translates to CASSPGQGRYEQYF.

This sequence joins TRBV10-2 and TRBJ2-1; D not resolved. Trimming removed 7 bases from V and 2 bases from J, with 12 bases in between. The germline V gene encodes CDR1 WSHSY and CDR2 SAAADI. The CDR3 loop spans 14 amino acids. Here the CDR3 DNA reads TGCGCCAGCAATCGGGCCGGAACCTACAATGAGCAGTTCTTC. Amino acids: CASNRAGTYNEQFF.

This sequence joins TRBV9 and TRBJ1-5; 7 bases align to TRBD1. The J segment lost 3 bases and the V segment lost 0 bases, leaving 6 bases of the junction unmatched. Germline V gives CDR1 SGDLS, CDR2 YYNGEE. The CDR3 consists of 16 residues. DNA for the CDR3: TGTGCCAGCAGCGTAGGGGCAGGGGGTAACAATCAGCCCCAGCATTTT. Its translation is CASSVGAGGNNQPQHF.

This clone was picked up a small number of times. The chain is built from TRBV7-9 and TRBJ1-1; TRBD1 might be the D (5 bases). Trimming took off 5 bases at V and 11 bases at J, with 18 bases between the two ends. CDR1 and CDR2 (germline): SEHNR, FQNEAQ (reference sequence). CDR3 length: 13 residues. The CDR3 reads CASSILTAGRAFF. The CDR3 region has the DNA TGTGCCAGCAGCATACTCACGGCAGGGCGGGCTTTCTTT.

This clone was counted only a few times. The chain links TRBV4-1 to TRBJ2-7; D possibly uses TRBD1 or TRBD2 (7 bases each). The V and J ends lost 0 bases and 3 bases respectively, with 12 bases between them. The germline V gene has CDR1 MGHRA and CDR2 YSYEKL. The CDR3 contains 15 residues. This CDR3 reads CASSQESGGGYEQYF. The DNA for the CDR3 is TGCGCCAGCAGCCAAGAGTCAGGGGGGGGCTACGAGCAGTACTTC.

The J gene is TRBJ2-1, the V gene TRBV4-1, with 11 nucleotides matching TRBD2. CDR3 length: 14 residues. Germline loops: CDR1 MGHRA, CDR2 YSYEKL. V trimming: 4 bases; J trimming: 8 bases; junction bases outside the gene matches: 4. CDR3 nucleotides: TGCGCCAGCAGCCGTAGCGGGGGGGGCGATGAGCAGTTCTTC. Amino acid sequence: CASSRSGGGDEQFF.

The V gene is TRBV10-2, the J gene TRBJ1-1; a weak D match, TRBD1 (6 bases). Germline loops: CDR1 WSHSY, CDR2 SAAADI. The CDR3 contains 13 residues. V lost 6 bases to trimming and J lost 5 bases, with 13 bases between them. CDR3 bases: TGCGCCAGCAGAATAGGGGGGGGTACTGAAGCTTTCTTT. Translating gives CASRIGGGTEAFF.

V gene TRBV24-1 combines with J gene TRBJ2-3; 8 nucleotides align to TRBD2. V trimming: 7 bases; J trimming: 1 base; junction bases outside the gene matches: 3. Germline V CDR1 and CDR2: KGHDR, SFDVKD. The CDR3 has 14 residues. The CDR3 protein is CATSSGSGTDTQYF. DNA of the CDR3: TGTGCCACCAGCAGCGGGAGCGGCACAGATACGCAGTATTTT.

The CDR3 is CASSLDGTGSQPQHF. The CDR3 DNA sequence: TGCGCCAGCAGCTTGGATGGGACAGGGAGTCAGCCCCAGCATTTT. This rearrangement joins TRBV5-1 to TRBJ1-5, with 9 bases matching TRBD1. The CDR3 length is 15 residues. The germline gives CDR1 SGHRS, CDR2 YFSETQ. J gave up 6 bases and V 0 bases, and 4 bases lay outside the gene matches.

The rearrangement links TRBV4-1 to TRBJ1-5; possible D gene TRBD1, 6 bases. This CDR3 is 13 amino acids long. V was pared by 1 base and J by 5 bases, with 6 bases between. Per the germline V gene, CDR1 is MGHRA and CDR2 is YSYEKL. The DNA for the CDR3 is TGCGCCAGCAGCCAAGCAGGGGATCAGCCCCAGCATTTT. This sequence encodes CASSQAGDQPQHF.

The CDR3 spells CASLRDAYGYTF. CDR3 nucleotides: TGCGCCAGCCTGCGGGACGCTTATGGCTACACCTTC. This rearrangement joins TRBV10-2 to TRBJ1-2; D might be TRBD1 (5 bases). In germline, CDR1 is WSHSY, CDR2 SAAADI. Trimming took 8 bases from V and 5 from J, leaving 12 bases between them. This CDR3 comprises 12 residues.

The chain combines TRBV5-6 with TRBJ1-1; D gene uncertain. The CDR3 loop spans 13 amino acids. V lost 0 bases and J 10 bases, leaving 13 bases between the germline ends. CDR1 and CDR2 (germline): SGHDT, YYEEEE. The CDR3 sequence is CASSLGSTAPAFF. The CDR3 nucleotides read TGTGCCAGCAGCTTGGGGTCCACGGCGCCAGCTTTCTTT.

CDR3 sequence reads: CASSNPDREETQYF. CDR3 DNA sequence: TGTGCCAGCAGTAACCCGGACAGGGAAGAGACCCAGTACTTC. The J gene is TRBJ2-5, the V gene TRBV2; 8 nucleotides line up with TRBD1. This CDR3 spans 14 amino acids. The germline V gene encodes CDR1 SNHLY and CDR2 FYNNEI. V gave up 5 bases and J gave up 3 bases; unmatched junction bases: 5. Supplemented by reference TRBV2 and TRBJ2-5, the full variable domain reads EPEVTQTPSHQVTQMGQEVILRCVPISNHLYFYWYRQILGQKVEFLVSFYNNEISEKSEIFDDQFSVERPDGSNFTLKIRSTKLEDSAMYFCASSNPDREETQYFGPGTRLLVL.

The gene calls are TRBV11-3 and TRBJ2-1; weak D call: TRBD2 (5 bases). The CDR3 consists of 15 residues. Germline V lookup: CDR1 SGHNT, CDR2 YENEEA. Trimming cost V 5 bases and J 2 bases, with 13 bases left between them. This chain's CDR3 is CASSERGLPYNEQFF. For the CDR3, the DNA is TGTGCCAGCAGCGAACGGGGTTTGCCCTACAATGAGCAGTTCTTC.

Only a few counts were recorded for this clone. This rearrangement joins TRBV5-5 to TRBJ1-1; 10 bases fit TRBD1. From germline, CDR1 is SGHKS and CDR2 YYEKEE (reference sequence). With V trimmed by 2 bases and J by 7 bases, 2 bases remained unmatched. The CDR3 runs to 13 residues. In nucleotides, the CDR3 is TGTGCCAGCAGCTTTGACAGGGGGCGTGAAGCTTTCTTT. This encodes CASSFDRGREAFF.

This clone has only one observation. The chain couples TRBV11-2 to TRBJ2-1; 7 bases match TRBD2. With V trimmed by 2 bases and J by 8 bases, 6 bases remained unmatched. The CDR3 runs 14 residues. The germline CDR1 and CDR2 sequences are SGHAT and FQNNGV. This CDR3 is CASSLPAGPDEQFF. The CDR3 DNA reads TGTGCCAGCAGCTTACCAGCGGGGCCCGATGAGCAGTTCTTC.

V usage is TRBV3-1 (or the pseudogene TRBV3-2) and J usage is TRBJ1-3; 7 bases match TRBD1. CDR1 and CDR2 (germline): LGHDT, YNNKEL (reference sequence). V was pared by 4 bases and J by 2 bases, with 5 bases of the junction left unmatched. The CDR3 is made up of 15 amino acids. The CDR3 sequence is CASSPDRATGNTIYF. The CDR3 coding sequence is TGTGCCAGCAGCCCAGACAGGGCAACTGGAAACACCATATATTTT.

This sequence joins TRBV6-1 and TRBJ1-3; D may be TRBD1 (5 bases). Looked up from germline, CDR1 is MNHNS and CDR2 is SASEGT. The CDR3 sequence is 14 residues long. The V gene lost 2 bases and the J gene lost 2 bases, with 7 bases spanning the gap. CDR3 in DNA: TGTGCCAGCAGTGAATTGGGGGCTGGAAACACCATATATTTT. It yields the protein CASSELGAGNTIYF.

This chain joins TRBV11-1 and TRBJ2-2; the D is unclear. CDR3 size: 15 residues. The V end lost 1 base, the J end lost 4 bases, and 10 bases lay between the germline ends. The germline CDR1 and CDR2 sequences are SGHAT and FQDESV (reference sequence). CDR3 residues: CASSLDARSTGELFF. The DNA for the CDR3 is TGTGCCAGCAGCTTAGATGCCAGGAGCACCGGGGAGCTGTTTTTT.

The chain links TRBV6-5 to TRBJ2-7; D uncertain. There are 11 residues in the CDR3. Germline CDR1 is MNHEY and CDR2 is SVGAGI. Trimming took 2 bases from V and 4 from J, leaving 3 bases between them. The CDR3: CASSYLYEQYF. DNA for the CDR3: TGTGCCAGCAGTTACCTATACGAGCAGTACTTC.